Listed below are T cell receptor beta chains from one sample, sequenced in a study of lymphopenia after photon versus proton radiotherapy. Data came from immunoSEQ multiplex PCR; TCRdb stores just in-frame clones and leaves some out. The sample shows 52,000 or so clones, around 90% of them seen only once. The source was peripheral blood, collected from a patient treated with photon-based radiotherapy. These receptors were taken from a woman aged 40 to 49 with cholangiocarcinoma. Each CDR3 is given with its conserved first and last residue.

V	length	J	CDR3
TRBV9	15	TRBJ1-4	CASSPHGSNEGKLFF
TRBV7-2	14	TRBJ1-2	CASSFTGAHYGYTF
TRBV11-1	15	TRBJ2-4	CASSLDEGAKNIQYF
TRBV5-1	15	TRBJ2-2	CASSFGTGMAGELFF
TRBV7-9	15	TRBJ2-5	CASSLRLAAQETQYF
TRBV4-1	15	TRBJ2-6	CASSPSAAGANVLTF
TRBV6-5	15	TRBJ1-5	CASSQTGSHNQPQHF
TRBV6-4	16	TRBJ2-1	CASSDTNRGLYNEQFF
TRBV28	12	TRBJ1-1	CASTLGNTEAFF
TRBV7-8	15	TRBJ2-2	CASSQPGEFAGELFF
TRBV19	14	TRBJ1-6	CASSIGDRYSPLHF
TRBV5-1	14	TRBJ1-5	CASSLGDGDQPQHF
TRBV7-9	15	TRBJ1-1	CASSLGGQGYTEAFF
TRBV6-1	16	TRBJ2-1	CASSAQSPDPVNEQFF
TRBV4-3	15	TRBJ2-7	CASSQGSGYSYEQYF
TRBV7-9	14	TRBJ2-7	CASSFGTSGNEQYF
TRBV11-1	13	TRBJ1-5	CASSLHSNQPQHF
TRBV7-3	14	TRBJ1-1	CASSPDSLNTEAFF
TRBV2	15	TRBJ1-2	CASRLGPGQGFGYTF
TRBV5-1	17	TRBJ2-5	CASSLETLAGVLETQYF
TRBV19	14	TRBJ1-5	CASSQTHYNQPQHF
TRBV5-4	13	TRBJ2-3	CASQPQGADTQYF
TRBV2	15	TRBJ1-6	CASSELQQGTSPLHF
TRBV27	16	TRBJ2-1	CASRAPGSSSYNEQFF
TRBV28	14	TRBJ2-7	CASSRDQVVSEQYF
TRBV6-1	14	TRBJ2-1	CASSDGREVNEQFF
TRBV13	13	TRBJ2-2	CASSLGTPGELFF
TRBV9	12	TRBJ1-6	CASSVAGSPLHF
TRBV7-9	16	TRBJ2-5	CASSSWAGVPQETQYF
TRBV28	11	TRBJ2-7	CASGRYGEQYF
TRBV6-1	19	TRBJ2-4	CASSEDGGASLRAKNIQYF
TRBV29-1	14	TRBJ2-1	CSGVGGRGYNEQFF
TRBV6-5	13	TRBJ1-2	CASRGTQGGGYTF
TRBV19	13	TRBJ1-1	CASKGRSNTEAFF
TRBV4-2	16	TRBJ2-7	CASSQEEARGLYEQYF
TRBV11-3	14	TRBJ2-7	CASSSGLAGYEQYF
TRBV5-5	13	TRBJ2-7	CASSLGRLGEQYF
TRBV9	14	TRBJ1-5	CASSVEGGQQPQHF
TRBV29-1	14	TRBJ1-4	CSARGAPTNEKLFF
TRBV28	13	TRBJ1-1	CASSLDGNTEAFF
TRBV7-9	14	TRBJ1-1	CASRAQGARAEAFF
TRBV30	14	TRBJ1-4	CAWSASGANEKLFF
TRBV29-1	13	TRBJ2-1	CSVDSGRGTEQFF
TRBV2	15	TRBJ1-1	CASTDRGAGSTEAFF
TRBV5-1	15	TRBJ1-1	CASSLYLGTNTEAFF
TRBV29-1	13	TRBJ1-2	CSVHKESNYGYTF
TRBV10-1	14	TRBJ2-5	CASSELPVGETQYF
TRBV5-6	17	TRBJ2-4	CASSLEAGAIAKNIQYF
TRBV5-6	15	TRBJ2-1	CASSSTGNRNNEQFF
TRBV5-1	14	TRBJ1-1	CASSSGQVNTEAFF